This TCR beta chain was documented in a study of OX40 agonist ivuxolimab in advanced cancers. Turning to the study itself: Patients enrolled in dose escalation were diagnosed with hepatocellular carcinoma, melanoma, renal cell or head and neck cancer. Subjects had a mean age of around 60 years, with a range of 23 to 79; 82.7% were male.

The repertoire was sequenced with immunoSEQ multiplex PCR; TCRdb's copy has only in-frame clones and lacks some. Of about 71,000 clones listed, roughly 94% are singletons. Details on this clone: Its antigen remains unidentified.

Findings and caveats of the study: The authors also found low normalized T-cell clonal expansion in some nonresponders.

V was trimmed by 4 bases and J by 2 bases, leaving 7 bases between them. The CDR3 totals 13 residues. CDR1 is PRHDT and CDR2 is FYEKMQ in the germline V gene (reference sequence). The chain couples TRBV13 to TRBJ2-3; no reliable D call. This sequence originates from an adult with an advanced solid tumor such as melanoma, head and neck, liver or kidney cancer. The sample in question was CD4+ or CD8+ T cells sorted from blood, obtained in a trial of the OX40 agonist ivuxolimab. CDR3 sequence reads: CASSSPLTDTQYF. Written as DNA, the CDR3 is TGTGCCAGCAGCTCCCCCCTCACAGATACGCAGTATTTT.